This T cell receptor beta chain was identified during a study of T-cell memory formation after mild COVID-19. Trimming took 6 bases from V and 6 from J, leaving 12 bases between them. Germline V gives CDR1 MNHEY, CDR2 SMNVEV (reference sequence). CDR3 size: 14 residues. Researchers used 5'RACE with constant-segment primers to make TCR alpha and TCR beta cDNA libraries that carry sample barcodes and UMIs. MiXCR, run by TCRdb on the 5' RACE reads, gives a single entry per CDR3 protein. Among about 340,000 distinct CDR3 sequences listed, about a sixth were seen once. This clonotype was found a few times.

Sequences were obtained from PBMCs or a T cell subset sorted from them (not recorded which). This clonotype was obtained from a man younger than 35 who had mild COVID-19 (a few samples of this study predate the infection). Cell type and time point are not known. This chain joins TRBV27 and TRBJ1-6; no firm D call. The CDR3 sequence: CASRRVSLNSPLHF. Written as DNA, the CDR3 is TGTGCCAGCAGAAGGGTTTCCCTTAATTCACCCCTCCACTTT.